This T cell receptor (beta chain) was observed in a study of T cell responses to AZD1222 COVID-19 vaccine (dated by TCRdb to the early 2020s). Context from the whole study: AZD1222 recipients whose second dose came at about 4 weeks and those whose second dose came at about 12 weeks were combined into one group, since spike-specific TCR depth and breadth did not differ between the two schedules. Enrollment into the trials was organized by age into subgroups of 18-55, 56-69 and 70-plus years, and those subgroups contained roughly 160, 29 and 62 TCR-sequenced participants, respectively. A total of about 230 trial participants underwent TCR sequencing, of whom about 210 received two doses of AZD1222 and about 25 received two doses of the MenACWY control vaccine.

CDR1 and CDR2 are drawn from the germline V gene: SGHNT, YENEEA. The CDR3 contains 16 residues, cysteine and phenylalanine counted. The CDR3 DNA has 48 bases and is translated from base 1. Trimmed from V: 5 bases; trimmed from J: 4 bases; junction bases lacking a gene match: 10. Summary of the overall study and its limitations: Nearly half of unique spike-specific TCRs reportedly recognized epitopes outside regions mutated in the B.1.351 and B.1.1.7 variants. A significant rise in spike-specific TCR breadth and depth was observed after two AZD1222 doses relative to day 0 and relative to MenACWY recipients. Because no day 14 peak-response samples were available, the repertoires could be characterized only after the peak T cell response. The 56-69-year group was small, and its depth increase did not reach significance, likely because of low power. Most participants were white British and females outnumbered males, and the authors suggested that clonal diversity may have been underestimated. Conclusions about previously exposed vaccinees are limited because only five to seven AZD1222 recipients were SARS-CoV-2 seropositive at baseline. CD4 TCRs associated with the vaccine covered the entire spike protein, and the dominant responses were in regions 160-218 and 743-854.

The CDR3 regions of human TCRbeta chains were subjected to immunosequencing. The source study handled its data this way. TCRs in the repertoires were compared against a reference library of SARS-CoV-2-specific TCRs that had been generated with the MIRA antigen-specificity platform. Breadth meant the fraction of unique TCRs that were SARS-CoV-2-associated, whereas depth meant the fraction of total T cells that were SARS-CoV-2-associated. Each spike-specific TCR was assigned to its reactive spike region and to a CD4 or CD8 class using the MIRA data. Log10-transformed breadth and depth values were compared by one-way ANOVA with Sidak's multiple comparisons tests. The clones in this table, taken by TCRdb from immuneACCESS, are in-frame only. Not every clone is retained; where verified, under half of the shortfall comes from an unresolved V gene, and the cause of the rest is unknown. V and J calls and clone size come straight from that table; D and trimming were deduced from the DNA. The table for this sample lists around 180,000 clones; about 86% of them were counted only once. 0.49% of the sample comes from the top ten.

Concerning this clone: Its antigen is not yet known. Within one base of it there is no much larger clone, and no base qualities were kept.

The time point label, read with the paper, signifies: baseline before first vaccination. The vaccinee samples were drawn from two UK trials, COV001 and COV002, one of which was a single-blind randomized controlled phase 2/3 trial testing AZD1222 (ChAdOx1 nCoV-19) in healthy adults. For TCRbeta chain sequencing, PBMC samples from trial participants were taken at day 0 and at day 28 after the second dose. This receptor was obtained from an adult in good health. Specimen: peripheral blood, collected on day 0 of AZD1222 vaccination. The chain links TRBV11-3 with TRBJ2-2, and TRBD1 aligns with 7 junction nucleotides. The bases are TGTGCCAGCAGCCTAACCCTTCGACAGGGCACCGGGGAGCTGTTTTTT. It codes for CASSLTLRQGTGELFF.